What follows are 10 T cell receptor beta chains derived from one specimen sequenced in a study of OX40 agonist ivuxolimab in advanced cancers. This table comes from immunoSEQ multiplex PCR, and its TCRdb copy is limited to in-frame clones, with some not included. Altogether 90,000 or so clones are present, 90% to 95% being singletons, with the ten largest covering about 2.4%. Source: CD4+ or CD8+ T cells sorted from blood, taken in a trial of the OX40 agonist ivuxolimab. These receptors all stem from an adult with an advanced solid tumor such as melanoma, head and neck, liver or kidney cancer.

This chain links TRBV18 with TRBJ2-5, with TRBD1 as a possible D gene (6 bases). Per the germline V gene, CDR1 is KGHSH and CDR2 is LQKENI. Trimming cost V 6 bases and J 1 base, with 18 bases left between them. The length of the CDR3 is 16 residues. CDR3 DNA sequence: TGTGCCAGCTCGCTTCAGGGGCTGATCCTCCAAGAGACCCAGTACTTC. Translating gives CASSLQGLILQETQYF.

CDR3 in DNA: TGCAGCGTTGAATCCCCCGGGGAGCTGTTTTTT. This encodes CSVESPGELFF. The V gene is TRBV29-1, the J gene TRBJ2-2; D ambiguous. Trimming left V 2 bases short and J 6 bases short, with 4 bases between. This CDR3 is built from 11 residues. Germline V gives CDR1 SQVTM, CDR2 ANQGSEA.

CDR3 sequence reads: CASSIGTAENTEAFF. In nucleotides, the CDR3 is TGTGCCAGTAGTATTGGGACAGCTGAGAACACTGAAGCTTTCTTT. V and J are TRBV19 and TRBJ1-1; the match to TRBD1 covers 7 bases. V shed 3 bases, J shed 1 base, and the junction held 5 bases outside the gene matches. This CDR3 is built from 15 residues. CDR1 LNHDA and CDR2 SQIVND come from the germline V gene (reference sequence). The full variable domain, rest sourced from reference TRBV19 and TRBJ1-1, is DGGITQSPKYLFRKEGQNVTLSCEQNLNHDAMYWYRQDPGQGLRLIYYSQIVNDFQKGDIAEGYSVSREKKESFPLTVTSAQKNPTAFYLCASSIGTAENTEAFFGQGTRLTVV.

V and J are TRBV28 and TRBJ1-1; D is perhaps TRBD1 (6 bases). V lost 6 bases and J lost 2, with 10 bases in between. CDR3 length equals 13 residues. From germline, CDR1 is MDHEN and CDR2 SYDVKM. In nucleotides, the CDR3 is TGTGCCAGCAGACCGGACAGAAACACTGAAGCTTTCTTT. As protein: CASRPDRNTEAFF.

A single count supports this clone. V is TRBV4-3 and J is TRBJ2-5; D gene uncertain. The CDR3 spans 14 residues. V was shortened by 1 base and J by 1 base, with 7 bases between the two germline ends. The germline V gene has CDR1 LGHNA and CDR2 YSLEER. The CDR3 is CASSQVASQETQYF. Written as DNA, the CDR3 is TGCGCCAGCAGCCAAGTGGCTAGCCAAGAGACCCAGTACTTC.

The chain combines TRBV9 with TRBJ2-3; D ambiguous. The CDR3 has 15 residues. V was clipped by 4 bases and J by 0 bases, with 12 bases between them. Germline lookup yields CDR1 SGDLS and CDR2 YYNGEE. CDR3 region: CASSSDHFSTDTQYF. The DNA for the CDR3 is TGTGCCAGCAGCTCCGACCACTTTAGCACAGATACGCAGTATTTT.

The chain recombines TRBV5-8 with TRBJ2-2; 9 bases line up with TRBD1. Germline V gene data show CDR1 as SGHTS and CDR2 as YDEGEE. The CDR3 is 14 amino acids. V lost 4 bases to trimming and J lost 6 bases; unmatched junction nucleotides: 4. CDR3 coding DNA: TGTGCCAGCAGCCAACGGACAGGGGCCGGGGAGCTGTTTTTT. Its protein product is CASSQRTGAGELFF.

This clone was observed a single time. The CDR3 DNA reads TGTGCCAGCCAACTTGGGGGGTCCACAGATACGCAGTATTTT. Amino acid sequence: CASQLGGSTDTQYF. The chain uses TRBV6-1 and TRBJ2-3, with a possible D match to TRBD2 (6 bases). The CDR3 has 14 amino acids. Germline CDR1 is MNHNS and CDR2 is SASEGT. V was clipped by 8 bases and J by 2 bases, with 14 bases between them.

This clone was detected only once. The J gene is TRBJ1-1, the V gene TRBV6-5, with 10 bases identical to TRBD1. The CDR3 extends over 14 amino acids. Germline trimming cut 10 bases from V and 5 bases from J; bases unmatched to any gene: 10. Germline V gene sequence: CDR1 MNHEY, CDR2 SVGAGI. This CDR3 reads CATQTGGARTEAFF. The CDR3 nucleotides read TGTGCCACCCAGACAGGGGGCGCGAGGACTGAAGCTTTCTTT.

The V gene is TRBV28, the J gene TRBJ2-7, with D uncertain. The CDR3 contains 12 residues. Trimming cost V 6 bases and J 6 bases, with 12 bases left between them. Per germline, CDR1 MDHEN and CDR2 SYDVKM. The CDR3 bases are TGTGCCAGCAGCTCGACCGTAGCCGAGCAGTACTTC. Protein product: CASSSTVAEQYF. Full variable domain (rest looked up from reference TRBV28 and TRBJ2-7): DVKVTQSSRYLVKRTGEKVFLECVQDMDHENMFWYRQDPGLGLRLIYFSYDVKMKEKGDIPEGYSVSREKKERFSLILESASTNQTSMYLCASSSTVAEQYFGPGTRLTVT.